The clone carrying this TCR beta chain appeared a single time. Only in-frame clones appear in the TCRdb table, and some are missing; sequencing was by immunoSEQ multiplex PCR. The table records 550,000 to 750,000 clones, approximately 90% of them present only once. This record comes from a study of shared clonotypes between healthy human individuals. V lost 0 bases and J 5 bases, leaving 5 bases between the germline ends. Germline V gives CDR1 LNHNV, CDR2 YYDKDF (reference sequence). CDR3 size: 13 residues. CD8 cells regarded as naive lacked CD45RO, were positively chosen for CCR7, and omitted terminally differentiated effector memory CD45RA+ cells.

The source is a young man in good health. The material sequenced was naive CD8+ T cells sorted from blood. The chain has TRBV15 and TRBJ1-5, with D tentatively TRBD1 (5 bases). The CDR3 DNA reads as TGTGCCACCAGCAGAGAAGGGGATCAGCCCCAGCATTTT. This encodes CATSREGDQPQHF.